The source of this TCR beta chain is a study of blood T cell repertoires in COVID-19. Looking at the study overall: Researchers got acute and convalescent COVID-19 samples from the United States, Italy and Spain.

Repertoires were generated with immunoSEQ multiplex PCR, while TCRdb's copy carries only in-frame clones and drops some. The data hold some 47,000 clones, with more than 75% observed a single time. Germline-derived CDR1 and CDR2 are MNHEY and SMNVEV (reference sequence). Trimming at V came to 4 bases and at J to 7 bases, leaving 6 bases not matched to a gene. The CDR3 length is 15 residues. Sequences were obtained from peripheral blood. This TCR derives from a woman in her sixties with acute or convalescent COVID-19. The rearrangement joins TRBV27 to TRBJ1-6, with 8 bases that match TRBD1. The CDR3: CASSSQQGVNSPLHF. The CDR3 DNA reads TGTGCCAGCAGTTCCCAACAGGGGGTCAATTCACCCCTCCACTTT.